This T cell receptor (beta chain) was sequenced during a study of cytomegalovirus exposure and HLA in healthy donors. General study results and limits: The study designated 150 or so TCR beta chains cytomegalovirus-associated.

The data were produced by immunoSEQ multiplex PCR, yet TCRdb's version contains in-frame clones alone and is incomplete. Found here are about 160,000 clones, roughly 86% of them singletons; the top ten hold 4.2%. This clone has just one count. Its antigen remains unidentified. The CDR3 consists of 14 residues. The V gene's germline CDR1 is SGHTA and CDR2 FQGTGA. The V segment lost 1 base and the J segment 10 bases; nucleotides outside the gene matches: 4. The specimen sequenced was PBMCs. The J gene is TRBJ2-2, the V gene TRBV7-3; 9 bases are shared with TRBD2. This receptor was identified in a man younger than 35 in good health and CMV-seropositive. Written as DNA, the CDR3 is TGTGCCAGCAGCTTAAGGGCGGGAGGGGAGGAGCTGTTTTTT. Its translation: CASSLRAGGEELFF.